Listed here are 5 T cell receptor beta chains from one sample, sequenced in a study of cytomegalovirus exposure and HLA in healthy donors. The PCR was carried out with 60 Vbeta primers and 13 Jbeta primers. TCRdb's copy holds only in-frame clones and misses some; the assay was immunoSEQ multiplex PCR. Among hundreds of thousands of clones, about 77% were seen once, and the ten largest hold approximately 0.49%. Sequenced input: PBMCs. The receptors shown here come from a boy aged 10-17 years in good health and CMV-seronegative.

This CDR3 reads CASSSPCAPTGEQYF. The CDR3 nucleotides read TGTGCCAGCAGCTCCCCGTGCGCCCCTACCGGCGAGCAGTACTTC. The chain employs TRBV21-1 and TRBJ2-7; TRBD2 is the table's D call, not checked against the DNA. TRBV21-1 is recorded as a pseudogene. The length of the CDR3 is 15 residues.

The chain recombines TRBV27 with TRBJ1-1, with 12 bases aligning to TRBD1. This CDR3 is built from 12 residues. V shed 6 bases, J shed 9 bases, and the junction held 2 bases outside the gene matches. Looked up from germline, CDR1 is MNHEY and CDR2 is SMNVEV (reference sequence). As DNA, the CDR3 is TGTGCCAGCAGAGGGACAGGGGGCCAAGCTTTCTTT. This codes for CASRGTGGQAFF.

The genes are TRBV2 and TRBJ2-3, with a tentative D call TRBD2 (6 bases). The V end lost 10 bases, the J end lost 2 bases, and 13 bases lay between the germline ends. Germline V gene sequence: CDR1 SNHLY, CDR2 FYNNEI. The CDR3 is made up of 13 amino acids. The CDR3 reads CATPGVVTDTQYF. The DNA of the CDR3 is TGTGCCACCCCGGGGGTGGTCACAGATACGCAGTATTTT. Together with reference TRBV2 and TRBJ2-3, the CDR3 gives the full variable domain: EPEVTQTPSHQVTQMGQEVILRCVPISNHLYFYWYRQILGQKVEFLVSFYNNEISEKSEIFDDQFSVERPDGSNFTLKIRSTKLEDSAMYFCATPGVVTDTQYFGPGTRLTVL.

This clone was seen only a few times. The J gene is TRBJ2-7, the V gene TRBV6-5; TRBD1 matches 11 bases. The germline CDR1 and CDR2 sequences are MNHEY and SVGAGI. This CDR3 is 14 amino acids long. Germline trimming cut 4 bases from V and 3 bases from J; bases unmatched to any gene: 2. For the CDR3, the DNA is TGTGCCAGCAGTTTGGGACAGGGGGTCTACGAGCAGTACTTC. The encoded protein is CASSLGQGVYEQYF.

V and J are TRBV29-1 and TRBJ2-7, with TRBD1 matching 7 bases. The ends lost 7 bases at V and 5 bases at J; junction bases unmatched: 11. Germline V gives CDR1 SQVTM, CDR2 ANQGSEA. This CDR3 is 13 amino acids long. The CDR3 bases are TGCAGCGGCCTGACAGGGAAAAACGACGAGCAGTACTTC. This codes for CSGLTGKNDEQYF.